This T cell receptor beta chain was captured by sequencing in a study of identifying expanded T cells in peripheral blood. Healthy donors had no documented immune events, such as infections, while sampled. On this clone: Its antigen is as yet unknown.

The V and J ends lost 1 base and 3 bases respectively, with 10 bases between them. The germline gives CDR1 SQVTM, CDR2 ANQGSEA. There are 14 residues in the CDR3. Study-level findings and limits: Clone count variance between roughly 2-week samples rose with total template count. Roughly 1.1 clones differed between technical replicates, versus around 15 and 19 over time.

TCRdb's table, derived via immunoSEQ multiplex PCR, lists solely in-frame clones and lacks some. Of more than 80,000 clones detected, approximately 89% appear once; the ten largest clones hold roughly 4%. The receptor comes from a person aged 18 to 75 in good health. J is TRBJ1-3 and V is TRBV29-1; D is uncertain. The source material was blood. CDR3 in amino acids: CSVEVVGGGNTIYF. CDR3 nucleotide sequence: TGCAGCGTTGAAGTGGTGGGAGGTGGAAACACCATATATTTT.